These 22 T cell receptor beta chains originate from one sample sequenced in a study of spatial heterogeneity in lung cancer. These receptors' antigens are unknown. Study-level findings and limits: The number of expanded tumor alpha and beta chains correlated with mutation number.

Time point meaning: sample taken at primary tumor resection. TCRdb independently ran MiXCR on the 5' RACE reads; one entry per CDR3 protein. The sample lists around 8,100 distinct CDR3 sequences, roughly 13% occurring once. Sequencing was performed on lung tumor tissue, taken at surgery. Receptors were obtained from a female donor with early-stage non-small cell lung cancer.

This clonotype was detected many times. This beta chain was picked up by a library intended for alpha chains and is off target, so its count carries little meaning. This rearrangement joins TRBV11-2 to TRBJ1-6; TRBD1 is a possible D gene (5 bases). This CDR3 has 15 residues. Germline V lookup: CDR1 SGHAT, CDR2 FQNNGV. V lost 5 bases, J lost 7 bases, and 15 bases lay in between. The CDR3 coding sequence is TGTGCCAGCAGCGGTGCATTGGGGCTAAATTCACCCCTCCACTTT. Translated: CASSGALGLNSPLHF.

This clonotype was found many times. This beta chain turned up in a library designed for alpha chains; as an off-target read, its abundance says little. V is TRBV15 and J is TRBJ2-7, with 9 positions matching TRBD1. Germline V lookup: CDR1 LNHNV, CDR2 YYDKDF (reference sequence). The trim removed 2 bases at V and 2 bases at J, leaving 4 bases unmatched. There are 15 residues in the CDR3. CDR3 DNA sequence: TGTGCCACCAGCAGAATGACAGGGGGGGCCTACGAGCAGTACTTC. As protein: CATSRMTGGAYEQYF.

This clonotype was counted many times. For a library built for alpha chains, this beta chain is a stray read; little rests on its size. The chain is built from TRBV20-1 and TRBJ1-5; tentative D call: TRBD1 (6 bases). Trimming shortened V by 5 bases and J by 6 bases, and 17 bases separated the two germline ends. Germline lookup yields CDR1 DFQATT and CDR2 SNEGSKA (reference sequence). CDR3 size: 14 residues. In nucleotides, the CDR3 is TGCAGTGCTTCTCGGGGGGGGGGCACTCAGCCCCAGCATTTT. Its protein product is CSASRGGGTQPQHF.

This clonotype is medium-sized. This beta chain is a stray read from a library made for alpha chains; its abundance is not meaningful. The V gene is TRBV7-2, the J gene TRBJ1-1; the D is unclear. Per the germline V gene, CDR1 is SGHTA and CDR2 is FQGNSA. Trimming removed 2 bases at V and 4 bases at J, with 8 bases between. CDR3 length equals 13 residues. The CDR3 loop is CASSLKWGTEAFF. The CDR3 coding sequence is TGTGCCAGCAGCTTAAAATGGGGCACTGAAGCTTTCTTT. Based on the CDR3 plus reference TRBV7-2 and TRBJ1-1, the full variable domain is GAGVSQSPSNKVTEKGKDVELRCDPISGHTALYWYRQSLGQGLEFLIYFQGNSAPDKSGLPSDRFSAERTGGSVSTLTIQRTQQEDSAVYLCASSLKWGTEAFFGQGTRLTVV.

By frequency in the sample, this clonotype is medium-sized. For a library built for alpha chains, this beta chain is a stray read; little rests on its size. The CDR3 coding sequence is TGCGCCAGCAGCCAAGATCCGGGGCAGGGGTCCTACAATGAGCAGTTCTTC. Translating gives CASSQDPGQGSYNEQFF. The chain carries TRBV4-1 and TRBJ2-1; TRBD1 might be the D (6 bases). CDR1 is MGHRA and CDR2 is YSYEKL in the germline V gene. The CDR3 runs 17 residues. V dropped 0 bases and J dropped 1 base, with 13 bases sitting between them.

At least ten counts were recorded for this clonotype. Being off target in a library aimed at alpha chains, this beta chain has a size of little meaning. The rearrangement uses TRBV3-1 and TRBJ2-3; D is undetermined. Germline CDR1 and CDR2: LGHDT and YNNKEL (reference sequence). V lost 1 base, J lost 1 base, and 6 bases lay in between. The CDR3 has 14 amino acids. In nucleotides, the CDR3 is TGTGCCAGCAGCCAAGGGCTACGCACAGATACGCAGTATTTT. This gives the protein CASSQGLRTDTQYF.

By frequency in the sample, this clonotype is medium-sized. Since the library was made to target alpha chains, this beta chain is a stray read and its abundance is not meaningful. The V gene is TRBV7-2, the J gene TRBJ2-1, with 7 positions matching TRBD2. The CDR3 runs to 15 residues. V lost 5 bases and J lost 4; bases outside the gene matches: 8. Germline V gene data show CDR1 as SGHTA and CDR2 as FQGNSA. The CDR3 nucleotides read TGTGCCAGCAGCCCCCTCGCCGGGGGGTACAATGAGCAGTTCTTC. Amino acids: CASSPLAGGYNEQFF. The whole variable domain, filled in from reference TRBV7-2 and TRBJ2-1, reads GAGVSQSPSNKVTEKGKDVELRCDPISGHTALYWYRQSLGQGLEFLIYFQGNSAPDKSGLPSDRFSAERTGGSVSTLTIQRTQQEDSAVYLCASSPLAGGYNEQFFGPGTRLTVL.

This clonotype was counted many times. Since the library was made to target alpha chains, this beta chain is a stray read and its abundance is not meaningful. CDR3 loop: CSAWTSGGNEQFF. The CDR3 coding sequence is TGCAGTGCTTGGACTAGCGGGGGGAATGAGCAGTTCTTC. This chain joins TRBV20-1 and TRBJ2-1; 14 bases agree with TRBD2. Germline CDR1 and CDR2: DFQATT and SNEGSKA (reference sequence). This CDR3 has 13 residues. Trimming at V came to 5 bases and at J to 7 bases, leaving 1 base not matched to a gene.

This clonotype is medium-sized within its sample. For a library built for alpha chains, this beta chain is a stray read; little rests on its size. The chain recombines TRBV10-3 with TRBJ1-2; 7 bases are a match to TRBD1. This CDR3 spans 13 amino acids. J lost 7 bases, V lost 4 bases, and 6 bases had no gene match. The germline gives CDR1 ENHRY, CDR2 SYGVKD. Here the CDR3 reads CAISVGAGGGYTF. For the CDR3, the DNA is TGTGCCATCAGTGTCGGGGCAGGGGGTGGCTACACCTTC.

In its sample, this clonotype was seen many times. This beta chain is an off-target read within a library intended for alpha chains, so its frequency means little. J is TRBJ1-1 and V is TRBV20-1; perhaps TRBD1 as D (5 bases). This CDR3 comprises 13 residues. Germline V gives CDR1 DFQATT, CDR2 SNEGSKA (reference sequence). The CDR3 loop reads CIYSGLSGTEAFF. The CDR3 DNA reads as TGCATTTACTCGGGACTCTCCGGGACTGAAGCTTTCTTT.

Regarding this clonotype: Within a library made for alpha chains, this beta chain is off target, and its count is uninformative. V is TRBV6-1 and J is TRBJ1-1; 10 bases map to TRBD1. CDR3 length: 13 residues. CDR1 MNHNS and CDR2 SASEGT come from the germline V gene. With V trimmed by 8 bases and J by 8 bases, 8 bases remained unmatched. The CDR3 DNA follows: TGTGCCAGCTCGACAGGGGGCCCCACCGAAGCTTTCTTT. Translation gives CASSTGGPTEAFF.

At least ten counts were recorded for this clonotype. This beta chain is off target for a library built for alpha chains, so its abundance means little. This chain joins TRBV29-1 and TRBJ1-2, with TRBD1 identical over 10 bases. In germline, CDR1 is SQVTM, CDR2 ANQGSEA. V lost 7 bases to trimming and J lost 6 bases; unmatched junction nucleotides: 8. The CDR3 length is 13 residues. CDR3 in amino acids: CSGLGQGSDGYTF. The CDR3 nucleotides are TGCAGCGGTTTGGGACAGGGGAGCGATGGCTACACCTTC.

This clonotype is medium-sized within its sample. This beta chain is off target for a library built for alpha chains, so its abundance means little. CDR3 DNA: TGCAGTGCTATTCCGGACAGGAGAACTAAGAACTATGGCTACACCTTC. Its protein is CSAIPDRRTKNYGYTF. The chain couples TRBV20-1 to TRBJ1-2; 7 nucleotides line up with TRBD1. V lost 4 bases to trimming and J lost 2 bases; unmatched junction nucleotides: 13. CDR1 is DFQATT, CDR2 SNEGSKA, per germline (reference sequence). The CDR3 is made up of 16 amino acids.

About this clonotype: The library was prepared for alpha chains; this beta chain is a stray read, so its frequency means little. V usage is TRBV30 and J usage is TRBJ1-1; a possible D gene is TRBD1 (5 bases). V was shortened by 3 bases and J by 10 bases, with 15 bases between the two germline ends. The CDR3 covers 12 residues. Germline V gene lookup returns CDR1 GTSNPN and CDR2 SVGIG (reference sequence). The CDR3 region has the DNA TGTGCCTGGAGCGCCCTCAGGCAGGGAGCTTTCTTT. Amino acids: CAWSALRQGAFF.

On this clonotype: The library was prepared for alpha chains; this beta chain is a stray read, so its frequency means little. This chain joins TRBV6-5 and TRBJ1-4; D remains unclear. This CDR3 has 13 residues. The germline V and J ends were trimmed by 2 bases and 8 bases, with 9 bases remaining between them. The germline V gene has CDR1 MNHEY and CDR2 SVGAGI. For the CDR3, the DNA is TGTGCCAGCAGTTACGATAGTTTGGAAAAACTGTTTTTT. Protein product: CASSYDSLEKLFF.

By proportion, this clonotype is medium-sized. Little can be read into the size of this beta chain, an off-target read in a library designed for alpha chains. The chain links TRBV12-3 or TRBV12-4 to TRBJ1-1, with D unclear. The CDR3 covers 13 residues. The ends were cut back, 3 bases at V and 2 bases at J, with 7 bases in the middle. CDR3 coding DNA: TGTGCCAGCAGTTTGGGCAGAAACACTGAAGCTTTCTTT. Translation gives CASSLGRNTEAFF.

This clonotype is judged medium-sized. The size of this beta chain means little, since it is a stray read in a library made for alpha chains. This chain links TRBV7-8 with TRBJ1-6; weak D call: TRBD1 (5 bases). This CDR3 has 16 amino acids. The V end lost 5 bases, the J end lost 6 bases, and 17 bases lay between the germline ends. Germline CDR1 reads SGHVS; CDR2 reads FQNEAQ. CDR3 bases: TGTGCCAGCAGCCGCCGCCGGGACGGGATTAATTCACCCCTCCACTTT. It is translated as CASSRRRDGINSPLHF.

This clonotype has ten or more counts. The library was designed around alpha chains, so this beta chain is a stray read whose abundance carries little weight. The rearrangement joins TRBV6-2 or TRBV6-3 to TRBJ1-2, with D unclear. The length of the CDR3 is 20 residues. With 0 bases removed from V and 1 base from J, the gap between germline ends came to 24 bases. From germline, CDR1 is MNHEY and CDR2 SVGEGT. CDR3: CASSYSPSWQEINLNYGYTF. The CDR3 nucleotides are TGTGCCAGCAGTTACTCGCCATCCTGGCAGGAGATCAACCTTAACTATGGCTACACCTTC.

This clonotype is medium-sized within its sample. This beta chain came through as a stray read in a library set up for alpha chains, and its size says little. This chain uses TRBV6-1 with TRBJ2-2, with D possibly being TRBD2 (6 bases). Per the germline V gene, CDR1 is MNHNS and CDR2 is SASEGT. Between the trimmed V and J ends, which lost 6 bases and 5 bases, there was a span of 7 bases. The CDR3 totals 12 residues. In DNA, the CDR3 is TGTGCCAGCAGGGGGGGAACCGGGGAGCTGTTTTTT. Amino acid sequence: CASRGGTGELFF.

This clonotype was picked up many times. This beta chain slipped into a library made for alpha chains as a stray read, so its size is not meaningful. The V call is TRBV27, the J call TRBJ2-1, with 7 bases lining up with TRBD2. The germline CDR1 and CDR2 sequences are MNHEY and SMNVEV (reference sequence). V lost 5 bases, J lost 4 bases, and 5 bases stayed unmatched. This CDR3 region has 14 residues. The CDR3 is CASSPGLLYNEQFF. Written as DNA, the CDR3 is TGTGCCAGCAGTCCGGGACTACTTTACAATGAGCAGTTCTTC.

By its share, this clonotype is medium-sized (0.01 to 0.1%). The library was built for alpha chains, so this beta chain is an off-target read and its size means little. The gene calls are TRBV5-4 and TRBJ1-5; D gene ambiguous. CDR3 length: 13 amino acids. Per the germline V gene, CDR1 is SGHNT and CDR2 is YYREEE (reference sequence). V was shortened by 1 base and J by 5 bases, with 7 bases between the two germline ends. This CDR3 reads CASSLKRYQPQHF. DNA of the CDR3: TGTGCCAGCAGCTTGAAGAGGTATCAGCCCCAGCATTTT. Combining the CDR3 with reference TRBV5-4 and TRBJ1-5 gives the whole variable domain ETGVTQSPTHLIKTRGQQVTLRCSSQSGHNTVSWYQQALGQGPQFIFQYYREEENGRGNFPPRFSGLQFPNYSSELNVNALELDDSALYLCASSLKRYQPQHFGDGTRLSIL.

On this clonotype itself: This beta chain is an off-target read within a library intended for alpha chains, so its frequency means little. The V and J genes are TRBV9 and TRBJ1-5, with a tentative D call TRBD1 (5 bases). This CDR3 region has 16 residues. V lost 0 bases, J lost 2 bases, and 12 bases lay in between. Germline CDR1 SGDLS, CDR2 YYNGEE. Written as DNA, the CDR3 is TGTGCCAGCAGCGTAGGACCCAACAGGCGCAATCAGCCCCAGCATTTT. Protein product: CASSVGPNRRNQPQHF. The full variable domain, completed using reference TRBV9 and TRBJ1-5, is DSGVTQTPKHLITATGQRVTLRCSPRSGDLSVYWYQQSLDQGLQFLIQYYNGEERAKGNILERFSAQQFPDLHSELNLSSLELGDSALYFCASSVGPNRRNQPQHFGDGTRLSIL.